The 6 T cell receptor beta chains given below trace back to one sample, sequenced in a study of blood T cell repertoires in COVID-19. Some clones are missing from TCRdb's copy, which holds only in-frame ones; the method was immunoSEQ multiplex PCR. The data hold some 50,000 clones, with about 63% observed a single time. The specimen was peripheral blood. Receptors originate from a woman aged 70-85 years with acute or convalescent COVID-19.

CDR3 loop: CASSPAGRTYTF. CDR3 bases: TGTGCCAGCAGCCCAGCTGGGAGGACCTACACCTTC. The V gene is TRBV3-1 (or the pseudogene TRBV3-2), the J gene TRBJ1-2; D is unclear. V gave up 4 bases and J gave up 10 bases, with 13 bases separating them. Germline V gene lookup returns CDR1 LGHDT and CDR2 YNNKEL (reference sequence). The CDR3 contains 12 residues.

This chain joins TRBV6-2 or TRBV6-3 and TRBJ1-4, with a weak D call TRBD1 (6 bases). Trimming took off 5 bases at V and 6 bases at J, with 13 bases between the two ends. The CDR3 has 14 amino acids. CDR1 and CDR2 (germline): MNHEY, SVGEGT. The CDR3 here is CASSTGTVDEKLFF. The CDR3 DNA reads as TGTGCCAGCAGTACAGGGACGGTTGATGAAAAACTGTTTTTT.

This clone has a handful of counts. The chain couples TRBV6-2 or TRBV6-3 to TRBJ1-3; D uncertain. Trimming pared 5 bases from V and 5 bases from J, leaving 10 bases between. The CDR3 extends over 13 amino acids. Germline V lookup: CDR1 MNHEY, CDR2 SVGEGT. Here the CDR3 DNA reads TGTGCCAGCAGTCGTCTCAGTAGAAACACCATATATTTT. Its translation is CASSRLSRNTIYF.

V and J are TRBV7-2 and TRBJ2-3; the D is unclear. The V end was cut by 5 bases, the J end by 5 bases, with 14 bases between. The CDR3 totals 14 residues. The V gene's germline CDR1 is SGHTA and CDR2 FQGNSA. CDR3 amino acids: CASSATPGIDTQYF. The DNA of the CDR3 is TGTGCCAGCAGCGCCACTCCGGGTATAGATACGCAGTATTTT.

The rearrangement links TRBV19 to TRBJ2-7; D not certain. Germline V lookup: CDR1 LNHDA, CDR2 SQIVND (reference sequence). The V end was cut by 5 bases, the J end by 0 bases, with 8 bases between. The CDR3 runs to 13 residues. The CDR3 loop is CASSVQSSYEQYF. The CDR3, as DNA: TGTGCCAGTAGTGTACAGAGCTCCTACGAGCAGTACTTC. The full variable domain, in which reference TRBV19 and TRBJ2-7 provide the parts outside the CDR3, is DGGITQSPKYLFRKEGQNVTLSCEQNLNHDAMYWYRQDPGQGLRLIYYSQIVNDFQKGDIAEGYSVSREKKESFPLTVTSAQKNPTAFYLCASSVQSSYEQYFGPGTRLTVT.

The chain couples TRBV9 to TRBJ2-2; 8 nucleotides match TRBD2. The CDR3 runs to 15 residues. Germline-derived CDR1 and CDR2 are SGDLS and YYNGEE. Trimming at V came to 3 bases and at J to 4 bases, leaving 5 bases not matched to a gene. Written as DNA, the CDR3 is TGTGCCAGCAGCGCGTGGACTAGCAGCACCGGGGAGCTGTTTTTT. Translated, it gives CASSAWTSSTGELFF.